This T cell receptor beta chain was identified in a study of regulatory T cells in long-lasting Graves disease. Notes on the study in general: Because few samples were included, accuracy may have been lower.

The sample holds many counts of this clonotype. Its antigen is not identified. The CDR3 has 18 amino acids. Trimming took 6 bases from V and 2 from J; bases not matched to a gene: 12. CDR1 MNHNS and CDR2 SASEGT come from the germline V gene. Indicated time point: newly diagnosed GD, antithyroid drugs for less than 3 months. PBMC RNA served as the TCR library source. An approximately 10-milliliter sample of peripheral blood was drawn into EDTA tubes. With iRepertoire HTBI primers and Arm-PCR of CDR3 regions, TCR beta libraries were built. From the multiplex PCR reads, TCRdb called clonotypes with MiXCR, one entry per CDR3 protein. The table lists over 350,000 distinct CDR3 sequences, over 14% of them singletons. The data also belong to a second study, concerning T cells in Graves' hyperthyroidism and ophthalmopathy. That source reports: The HTBI primer set was used in a first-round RT-PCR of the TCR CDR3. Separating ophthalmopathy from stable hyperthyroidism was achieved by a 13 V-J model.

The clonotype was recovered from a woman between 40 and 55 years old with Graves disease. V usage is TRBV6-1 and J usage is TRBJ2-7; 14 bases line up with TRBD2. Source: peripheral blood mononuclear cells (PBMCs), taken at new diagnosis, from a patient treated with antithyroid drugs. DNA for the CDR3: TGTGCCAGCAGAGCGACAGGGACTAGCGGGAGTGTCCCCTACGAGCAGTACTTC. This encodes CASRATGTSGSVPYEQYF.